These T cell receptor beta chains were read from a single sample in a study of cytomegalovirus exposure and HLA in healthy donors. Clones were sequenced by immunoSEQ multiplex PCR, and TCRdb holds only the in-frame ones, with some missing. The data show around 140,000 clones, 89% seen once. The source material was PBMCs. Receptors were obtained from a woman under 30 in good health and CMV-seronegative. The CDR3 runs from the conserved cysteine through the conserved F or W. D genes are given only for firm matches. Size values are once, few and many counts, or a class for expanded clones, and some rows have none.

v_gene	abundance	j_gene	d_gene	CDR3aa	CDR3nt
TRBV5-1	.	TRBJ1-2	TRBD1	CASSVRTGGYGYTF	TGCGCCAGCAGCGTACGGACAGGGGGCTATGGCTACACCTTC
TRBV2	.	TRBJ2-2	.	CASSPAARELFF	TGTGCCAGCAGTCCGGCGGCCCGGGAGCTGTTTTTT
TRBV11-2	.	TRBJ1-1	.	CASSTIPTSEAFF	TGTGCCAGCAGCACAATCCCGACATCTGAAGCTTTCTTT
TRBV7-3	.	TRBJ2-2	TRBD2	CASRPQLAGSANTGELFF	TGTGCCAGCAGGCCCCAGCTAGCGGGATCAGCGAACACCGGGGAGCTGTTTTTT
TRBV27	few	TRBJ1-6	TRBD1	CASSPGTGAGPLHF	TGTGCCAGCAGCCCCGGGACAGGGGCAGGACCCCTCCACTTT
TRBV6-6	.	TRBJ1-1	TRBD1	CASSYSPSGGGTEAFF	TGTGCCAGCAGTTACTCGCCGTCAGGGGGAGGCACTGAAGCTTTCTTT
TRBV7-3	.	TRBJ2-4	.	CASSSPGTRGRDIQYF	TGTGCCAGCAGCTCCCCCGGGACACGAGGGCGAGACATTCAGTACTTC
TRBV18	.	TRBJ1-1	.	CASSPQAGQNTEAFF	TGTGCCAGCTCACCACAGGCAGGGCAGAACACTGAAGCTTTCTTT
TRBV4-2	.	TRBJ2-1	.	CASSPDPGGGQFF	TGTGCCAGCAGCCCCGACCCTGGCGGTGGGCAGTTCTTC
TRBV4-1	.	TRBJ1-2	.	CASSQDTQRVYGYTF	TGCGCCAGCAGCCAAGATACGCAGCGGGTCTATGGCTACACCTTC
TRBV28	.	TRBJ2-7	.	CASSLVGPRGGYEQYF	TGTGCCAGCAGTTTGGTGGGACCCCGAGGAGGGTACGAGCAGTACTTC
TRBV19	.	TRBJ2-5	.	CASSIDRGQETQYF	TGTGCCAGTAGTATAGATCGAGGACAAGAGACCCAGTACTTC
TRBV11-1	.	TRBJ1-6	TRBD1	CASSPDRDSPLHF	TGTGCCAGCAGCCCTGACAGGGATTCACCCCTCCACTTT
TRBV19	.	TRBJ2-5	TRBD2	CASNRGGIQETQYF	TGTGCCAGTAACCGCGGGGGGATCCAAGAGACCCAGTACTTC
TRBV6-6	.	TRBJ1-2	.	CASKDVGANYGYTF	TGTGCCAGCAAGGATGTCGGAGCTAACTATGGCTACACCTTC
TRBV7-2	.	TRBJ1-5	.	CASSLAGQLNQPQHF	TGTGCCAGCAGCTTAGCCGGACAACTGAATCAGCCCCAGCATTTT
TRBV19	.	TRBJ2-1	TRBD1	CASSPPRGRTYNEQFF	TGTGCCAGTAGCCCCCCCAGGGGGCGTACCTACAATGAGCAGTTCTTC
TRBV18	.	TRBJ1-1	.	CASSPRETEAFF	TGTGCCAGCTCACCACGGGAGACTGAAGCTTTCTTT
TRBV6-1	once	TRBJ2-5	TRBD1	CASTAGTGSQETQYF	TGTGCCAGCACAGCCGGGACAGGGAGCCAAGAGACCCAGTACTTC
TRBV10-1	.	TRBJ2-3	TRBD1	CASSPPPGQGKDTQYF	TGCGCCAGCAGTCCCCCGCCGGGACAGGGCAAGGATACGCAGTATTTT
TRBV19	.	TRBJ1-1	.	CASSIGFYTEAFF	TGTGCCAGTAGTATTGGCTTTTACACTGAAGCTTTCTTT
TRBV18	.	TRBJ1-5	.	CASSPRGESLSNQPQHF	TGTGCCAGCTCACCCCGAGGTGAATCGTTGAGCAATCAGCCCCAGCATTTT
TRBV11-2	once	TRBJ2-3	TRBD1	CASSLDYTGEGAIF	TGTGCCAGCAGCTTAGATTATACAGGGGAAGGGGCGATTTTT
TRBV6-5	.	TRBJ1-3	.	CASSYSTDTGNTIYF	TGTGCCAGCAGTTACTCGACAGACACTGGAAACACCATATATTTT
TRBV6-1	few	TRBJ1-2	.	CASTPAGDHYGYTF	TGTGCCAGCACCCCAGCGGGGGACCACTATGGCTACACCTTC
TRBV13	.	TRBJ2-7	TRBD1	CASSRRTGPNYEQYF	TGTGCCAGCAGCCGGAGGACAGGGCCGAATTACGAGCAGTACTTC
TRBV19	.	TRBJ1-3	.	CASSIGTIRGLSGNTIYF	TGTGCCAGTAGCATAGGGACAATACGAGGTCTCTCTGGAAACACCATATATTTT
TRBV7-3	.	TRBJ2-7	TRBD2	CASSLIGTSGNYEQYF	TGTGCCAGCAGCTTAATCGGGACTAGCGGGAACTACGAGCAGTACTTC
TRBV29-1	.	TRBJ1-1	.	CSVEQGSMNTEAFF	TGCAGCGTTGAACAGGGATCGATGAACACTGAAGCTTTCTTT
TRBV20-1	.	TRBJ2-5	.	CSTMGLETQYF	TGCAGTACGATGGGACTAGAGACCCAGTACTTC
TRBV6-5	.	TRBJ1-6	.	CASMRLSDSPLHF	TGTGCCAGCATGCGCCTATCGGATTCACCCCTCCACTTT
TRBV5-6	.	TRBJ1-1	TRBD1	CASSADRVAEAFF	TGTGCCAGCAGCGCCGACAGGGTTGCTGAAGCTTTCTTT
TRBV12-5	.	TRBJ1-1	.	CASGLVLGLGLTEAFF	TGTGCTAGTGGTTTGGTACTAGGATTAGGGCTCACTGAAGCTTTCTTT
TRBV12-5	.	TRBJ1-4	.	CASGTNRQEKLFF	TGTGCTAGTGGTACCAATCGACAGGAAAAACTGTTTTTT
TRBV7-9	.	TRBJ2-1	.	CASSLDSLVSEQFF	TGTGCCAGCAGCTTAGACAGCCTTGTGAGTGAGCAGTTCTTC
TRBV6-1	few	TRBJ1-1	.	CASSLKLNTEAFF	TGTGCCAGCTCTCTAAAATTGAACACTGAAGCTTTCTTT
TRBV21-1	.	TRBJ2-7	.	CASSKGLAQPYEQYF	TGTGCCAGCAGCAAAGGATTGGCCCAACCCTACGAGCAGTACTTC
TRBV4-1	.	TRBJ1-4	.	CASSQVYGQYNEKLFF	TGCGCCAGCAGCCAAGTTTATGGGCAGTATAATGAAAAACTGTTTTTT
TRBV29-1	.	TRBJ1-2	.	CSVWEGAGYTF	TGCAGCGTGTGGGAGGGAGCCGGCTACACCTTC
TRBV23-1	.	TRBJ1-2	.	CASSQERQPNYGYTF	TGCGCCAGCAGTCAGGAAAGACAGCCCAACTATGGCTACACCTTC
TRBV18	once	TRBJ2-7	TRBD2	CASSPSEKSGGRTYEQYF	TGTGCCAGCTCACCTAGCGAGAAAAGCGGGGGCAGGACCTACGAGCAGTACTTC
TRBV6-6	.	TRBJ1-1	TRBD1	CASRQGANTEAFF	TGTGCCAGCAGGCAGGGGGCGAACACTGAAGCTTTCTTT
TRBV23-1	.	TRBJ2-2	TRBD1	CASLEGQSNTGELFF	TGCGCCAGCCTAGAGGGACAGTCGAACACCGGGGAGCTGTTTTTT
TRBV19	.	TRBJ2-1	.	CASRETGSRRNEQFF	TGTGCCAGTAGAGAGACAGGATCAAGGCGGAATGAGCAGTTCTTC
TRBV5-4	once	TRBJ2-1	TRBD2	CASRSGTSGDEQFF	TGTGCCAGCAGATCCGGGACTAGCGGCGATGAGCAGTTCTTC